This is a list of T cell receptor beta chains from one sample in a study of regulatory T cells in long-lasting Graves disease. TCRdb analysed the multiplex PCR reads with MiXCR anew, one entry per CDR3 protein. Among 550,000 to 600,000 distinct CDR3 sequences, 15% to 20% were seen once, and the ten largest hold 12%. These records were also assigned to another study, of T cells in Graves' hyperthyroidism and ophthalmopathy.

The specimen comprised peripheral blood mononuclear cells (PBMCs), sampled at new diagnosis, from a patient treated with antithyroid drugs. The receptor set was obtained from a man aged 18-30 years with Graves disease. The CDR3 runs from the conserved cysteine through the conserved F or W. The order of the fields is J gene, clone size, D gene, V gene, CDR3 protein, CDR3 DNA. D genes are given only for firm matches. The size of a clone is reported for some rows only, either as once, few or many, or as a class for expanded clones.

TRBJ1-1 many . TRBV6-1 CASRGRGARTEAFF TGTGCCAGCAGGGGACGGGGGGCGAGAACTGAAGCTTTCTTT
TRBJ2-7 . . TRBV7-9 CASSLDTFYGQYF TGTGCCAGCAGCTTAGACACGTTCTACGGGCAGTACTTC
TRBJ2-1 many . TRBV27 CASSRGTQSYNEQFF TGTGCCAGCAGCCGAGGGACGCAATCCTACAATGAGCAGTTCTTC
TRBJ2-1 few TRBD2 TRBV9 CASSVQAGEANEQFF TGTGCCAGCAGCGTTCAAGCGGGAGAGGCCAATGAGCAGTTCTTC
TRBJ2-7 . TRBD2 TRBV7-3 CASSWVLAGWHEQYF TGTGCCAGCAGCTGGGTACTAGCGGGGTGGCACGAGCAGTACTTC
TRBJ1-1 many . TRBV27 CASSPGRWTEAFF TGTGCCAGCAGCCCCGGGAGGTGGACTGAAGCTTTCTTT
TRBJ1-2 . . TRBV3-1 CASSQGGTFVYGYTF TGTGCCAGCAGCCAAGGGGGGACATTTGTATACGGCTACACCTTC
TRBJ1-3 . . TRBV20-1 CSARDQRGPGNTIYF TGCAGTGCTAGAGATCAAAGGGGCCCCGGAAACACCATATATTTT
TRBJ2-1 . TRBD2 TRBV4-1 CASSPSGSGRLDEQFF TGCGCCAGCAGCCCCAGCGGTAGCGGGAGGCTGGATGAGCAGTTCTTC
TRBJ2-5 . . TRBV7-2 CASSRTATSRETQYF TGTGCCAGTAGCCGGACAGCGACCTCGCGGGAGACCCAGTACTTC
TRBJ2-7 many TRBD1 TRBV27 CASRAGTGAYEQYF TGTGCCAGCAGAGCCGGGACAGGGGCCTACGAGCAGTACTTC
TRBJ1-3 . . TRBV30 CAWSQPGGSSGNTIYF TGTGCCTGGAGTCAACCGGGGGGAAGCTCTGGAAACACCATATATTTT
TRBJ2-3 . . TRBV5-1 CASSWKDSTDTQYF TGCGCCAGCAGCTGGAAGGATAGCACAGATACGCAGTATTTT
TRBJ2-7 many . TRBV13 CASSGGRGTDYEQYF TGTGCCAGCAGCGGTGGGAGGGGGACAGACTACGAGCAGTACTTC
TRBJ2-1 many TRBD2 TRBV20-1 CSYPKRGHNEQFF TGCAGCTATCCTAAGCGGGGGCACAATGAGCAGTTCTTC
TRBJ2-1 few TRBD2 TRBV11-1 CASSQHRTSGGNEQFF TGTGCCAGCAGCCAACATCGGACTAGCGGGGGCAATGAGCAGTTCTTC
TRBJ2-1 . . TRBV6-2/TRBV6-3 CASSYGDTSYNEQFF TGTGCCAGCAGTTACGGCGACACCTCCTACAATGAGCAGTTCTTC
TRBJ1-4 . . TRBV20-1 CSARDSDTGEKLFF TGCAGTGCTAGAGATTCGGACACGGGGGAAAAACTGTTTTTT
TRBJ1-1 few TRBD1 TRBV6-9 CASSYYRTGEAFF TGTGCCAGCAGTTACTACCGGACAGGTGAAGCTTTCTTT
TRBJ2-3 many . TRBV5-1 CASSLQGGSTDTQYF TGCGCCAGCAGCTTGCAAGGGGGTAGCACAGATACGCAGTATTTT
TRBJ1-1 many . TRBV3-1 CASSQGYGTEAFF TGTGCCAGCAGCCAAGGCTACGGCACTGAAGCTTTCTTT
TRBJ2-1 many TRBD1 TRBV6-5 CASSYSGTGGLGEQFF TGTGCCAGCAGTTACTCCGGGACAGGGGGATTGGGTGAGCAGTTCTTC
TRBJ1-4 few . TRBV6-2/TRBV6-3 CASSEATEKLFF TGTGCCAGCAGTGAAGCGACAGAAAAACTGTTTTTT
TRBJ1-3 few . TRBV3-1 CASSQGAGTTGNTIYF TGTGCCAGCAGCCAAGGCGCCGGGACAACTGGAAACACCATATATTTT
TRBJ1-6 few . TRBV10-2 CASTAVNSPLHF TGCGCCAGCACGGCGGTCAATTCACCCCTCCACTTT
TRBJ1-6 . TRBD1 TRBV29-1 CSVITGTGSSPLHF TGCAGCGTCATTACCGGGACAGGGAGTTCACCCCTCCACTTT
TRBJ1-1 many . TRBV5-1 CASSLGLRTEAFF TGCGCCAGCAGCTTGGGGCTACGCACTGAAGCTTTCTTT
TRBJ1-1 many . TRBV28 CASSFKGTAEAFF TGTGCCAGCAGTTTTAAGGGAACCGCTGAAGCTTTCTTT
TRBJ1-4 few TRBD1 TRBV25-1 CAIVPGQGSTTNEKLFF TGTGCCATCGTGCCGGGACAGGGGTCGACTACGAATGAAAAACTGTTTTTT
TRBJ1-5 . TRBD1 TRBV9 CASSVGGTGGNQPQHF TGTGCCAGCAGCGTAGGAGGGACAGGGGGCAATCAGCCCCAGCATTTT
TRBJ2-2 . TRBD1 TRBV5-1 CASSLDRGDGELFF TGCGCCAGCAGCTTGGACAGGGGAGATGGGGAGCTGTTTTTT
TRBJ1-6 few TRBD1 TRBV6-1 CASRSNTGAFNSPLHF TGTGCCAGCAGGTCCAATACAGGGGCGTTTAATTCACCCCTCCACTTT